This TCR beta chain was captured by sequencing in a study of blood T cell repertoires in COVID-19 (TCRdb year 2020). Background on the whole study: Samples from collaborators originated in the United States, Italy and Spain and spanned both the acute and convalescent phases of COVID-19. The prospective study material was composed of cDNA or gDNA derived from T cells, B-cell-depleted T cells, or PBMCs. The dataset comprised deeply sampled blood TCRbeta repertoires from subjects exposed to, actively infected with, or recovered from COVID-19. A freely available public database, intended as a resource for researchers studying the immune response to SARS-CoV-2, is where the repertoires were released. The samples were drawn from the first 160 participants of the ongoing ImmuneRACE study and from 1,254 subjects provided by 6 global collaborators. The sample metadata nearly always contained a de-identified subject ID, COVID-19 status, age in years and sex. Where available, HLA class I and class II types were obtained from metadata supplied by the sample provider rather than from assay-based typing. Study-wide conclusions, independent of this receptor: The quantity of clinical and demographic metadata differed by source and by participant and was supplied without curation.

One collaborating source in Seattle enrolled patients during active infection and followed them longitudinally through the course of disease. Each collaborating institution followed its own protocols to collect whole blood in K2EDTA tubes. For TCRbeta analysis, collaborators shipped samples in one of three forms: frozen whole blood, isolated PBMCs, or DNA extracted from either of those sample types. The immunoSEQ Assay, a bias-controlled multiplex PCR, was used to amplify TCRbeta CDR3 regions from genomic DNA. The study's processing was this. The number of nucleated cells in each sample was estimated from the amplification of reference gene primers within the assay. To quantify the absolute abundance of each unique TCRbeta CDR3 rearrangement, sequence reads were collapsed and filtered. For each sample, productive Simpson clonality was calculated by taking the square root of Simpson's diversity index across productive rearrangements. TCRdb carries this immuneACCESS record with in-frame sequences only. Its versions omit some clonotypes, under half of them owing to an unresolved V gene in the studies checked, with the rest unexplained. The V and J calls and clone size come from that table; D and trimming were worked out from the DNA. The sample table records 100,000 to 150,000 clones; about 90% of these occur just once. The ten largest clones capture just over 2% of the sample.

Details on this clone: The specificity of this receptor is unknown. No base-level quality is on record; no much larger clone is a single base apart.

The CDR3 measures 14 amino acids from cysteine to phenylalanine. CDR3 DNA only is kept here, 42 bases in frame from base 1. Germline trimming amounts to 4 bases on V and 13 bases on J, with 7 as the count of junction bases outside the gene matches. CDR1 is given as LGHDT and CDR2 as YNNKEL, both from the germline V gene (reference sequence). The chain links TRBV3-1 (or the pseudogene TRBV3-2) with TRBJ2-1; 13 central bases correspond to TRBD2. The TCR sequence derives from a man aged 50 to 60 with COVID-19, enrolled during active disease. Sequenced sample: peripheral blood. The CDR3 loop reads CASSPGLAGASQFF. In nucleotides, the sequence is TGTGCCAGCAGCCCCGGACTAGCGGGAGCCTCTCAGTTCTTC.